This TCR beta chain appears in the sequencing data of a study of T cell responses to AZD1222 COVID-19 vaccine. Study results and caveats: There were repertoire samples only from the period after the peak T cell response. Baseline seropositivity characterized only 5 to 7 AZD1222 recipients. Two AZD1222 doses significantly raised spike-specific TCR breadth and depth over controls.

Deletions cut 2 bases from V and 2 bases from J, with 16 bases between. The CDR3 runs 16 residues. CDR1 is SGHDT, CDR2 YYEEEE, per germline. About this clone itself: Its antigen remains unknown.

Using immunoSEQ multiplex PCR, the repertoire was profiled, and TCRdb retains in-frame clones only, with some absent. The data hold 180,000 or so clones, with more than 75% observed a single time. This specimen was peripheral blood, taken 28 days after the second AZD1222 dose. This receptor was obtained from an adult who received the AZD1222 COVID-19 vaccine. The V gene is TRBV5-6, the J gene TRBJ1-2; D is unresolved. The CDR3: CASSLSASPANYGYTF. The CDR3 DNA follows: TGTGCCAGCAGCTTATCGGCGTCCCCTGCAAACTATGGCTACACCTTC.